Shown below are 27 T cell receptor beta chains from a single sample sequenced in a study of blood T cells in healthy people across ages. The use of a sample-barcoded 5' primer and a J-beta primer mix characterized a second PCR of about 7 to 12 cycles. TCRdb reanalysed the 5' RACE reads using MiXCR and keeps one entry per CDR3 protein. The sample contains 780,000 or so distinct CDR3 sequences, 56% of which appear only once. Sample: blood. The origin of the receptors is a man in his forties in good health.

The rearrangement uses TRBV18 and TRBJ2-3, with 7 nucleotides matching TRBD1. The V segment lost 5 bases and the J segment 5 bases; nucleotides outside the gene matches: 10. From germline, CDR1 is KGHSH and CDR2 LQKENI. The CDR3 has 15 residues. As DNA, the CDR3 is TGTGCCAGCTCAATTGTAAGGACAGGAGAAGATACGCAGTATTTT. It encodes CASSIVRTGEDTQYF. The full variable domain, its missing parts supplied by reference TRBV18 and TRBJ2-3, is NAGVMQNPRHLVRRRGQEARLRCSPMKGHSHVYWYRQLPEEGLKFMVYLQKENIIDESGMPKERFSAEFPKEGPSILRIQQVVRGDSAAYFCASSIVRTGEDTQYFGPGTRLTVL.

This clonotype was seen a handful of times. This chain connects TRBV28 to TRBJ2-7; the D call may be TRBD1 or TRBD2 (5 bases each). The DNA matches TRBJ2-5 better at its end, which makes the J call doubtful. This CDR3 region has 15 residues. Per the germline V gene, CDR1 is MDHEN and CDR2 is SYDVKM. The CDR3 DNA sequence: TGTGCCAGCAGTTTACTCCGGGACGCCGGCTCGACCCAGTACTTC. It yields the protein CASSLLRDAGSTQYF.

The CDR3 nucleotides are TGCAGCGTTTCGAGACTAGCGGGAGTCGAGCAGTACTTC. Its translation: CSVSRLAGVEQYF. V is TRBV29-1 and J is TRBJ2-4; TRBD2 agrees at 12 bases. The tail of the sequence fits TRBJ2-7 better, so the J call may be wrong. Germline assignment: CDR1 SQVTM and CDR2 ANQGSEA. This CDR3 has 13 amino acids.

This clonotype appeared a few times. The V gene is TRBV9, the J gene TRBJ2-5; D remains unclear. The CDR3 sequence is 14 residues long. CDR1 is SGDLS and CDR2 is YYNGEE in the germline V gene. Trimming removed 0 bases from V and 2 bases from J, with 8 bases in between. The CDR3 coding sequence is TGTGCCAGCAGCGTAGGGCAGGTTCAAGAGACCCAGTACTTC. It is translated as CASSVGQVQETQYF.

CDR3 nucleotide sequence: TGTGCCAGCATCACGTCGCCCGGGACGGCCTATGGCTACACCTTC. It specifies CASITSPGTAYGYTF. This chain uses TRBV28 with TRBJ1-2, with a weak D call TRBD1 (5 bases). The CDR3 has 15 residues. From germline, CDR1 is MDHEN and CDR2 SYDVKM. V lost 7 bases to trimming and J lost 4 bases, with 19 bases between them.

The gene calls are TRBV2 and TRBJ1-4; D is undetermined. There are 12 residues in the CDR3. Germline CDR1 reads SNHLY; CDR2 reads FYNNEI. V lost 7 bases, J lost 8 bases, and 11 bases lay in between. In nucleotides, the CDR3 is TGTGCCAGCACTCGGCCCCCCGAAAAACTGTTTTTT. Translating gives CASTRPPEKLFF.

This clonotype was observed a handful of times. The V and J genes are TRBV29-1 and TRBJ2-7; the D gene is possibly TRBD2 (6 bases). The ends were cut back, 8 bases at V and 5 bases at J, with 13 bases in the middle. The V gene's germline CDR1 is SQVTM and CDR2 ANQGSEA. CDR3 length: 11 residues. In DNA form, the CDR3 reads TGCAGCAGGAGGGTACAGGACGAGCAGTACTTC. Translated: CSRRVQDEQYF.

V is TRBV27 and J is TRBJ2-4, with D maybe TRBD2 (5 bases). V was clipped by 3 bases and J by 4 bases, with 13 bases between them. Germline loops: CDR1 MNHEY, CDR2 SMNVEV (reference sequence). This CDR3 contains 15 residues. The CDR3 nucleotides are TGTGCCAGCAGTTTTAGCCCCGGGGATAAAAACATTCAGTACTTC. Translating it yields CASSFSPGDKNIQYF.

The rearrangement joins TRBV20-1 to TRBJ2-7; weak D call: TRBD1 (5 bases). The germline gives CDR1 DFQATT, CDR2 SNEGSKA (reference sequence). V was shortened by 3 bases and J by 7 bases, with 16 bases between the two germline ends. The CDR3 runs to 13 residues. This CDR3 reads CSARGRGLGEQYF. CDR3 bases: TGCAGTGCTAGGGGTAGGGGTTTGGGGGAGCAGTACTTC.

The DNA for the CDR3 is TGTGCCAGCAGCTCCCCTCTAGGAGTTGGCACAGATACGCAGTATTTT. Its protein is CASSSPLGVGTDTQYF. The chain employs TRBV5-4 and TRBJ2-3; D is ambiguous. Germline loops: CDR1 SGHNT, CDR2 YYREEE (reference sequence). With 3 bases removed from V and 1 base from J, the gap between germline ends came to 15 bases. CDR3 size: 16 residues.

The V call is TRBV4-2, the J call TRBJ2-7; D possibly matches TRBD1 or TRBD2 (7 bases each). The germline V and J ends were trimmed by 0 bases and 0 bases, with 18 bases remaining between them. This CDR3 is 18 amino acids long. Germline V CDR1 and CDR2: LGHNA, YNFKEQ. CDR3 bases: TGTGCCAGCAGCCAAGATCCGGTTGGCAGGGGGGGCTCCTACGAGCAGTACTTC. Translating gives CASSQDPVGRGGSYEQYF.

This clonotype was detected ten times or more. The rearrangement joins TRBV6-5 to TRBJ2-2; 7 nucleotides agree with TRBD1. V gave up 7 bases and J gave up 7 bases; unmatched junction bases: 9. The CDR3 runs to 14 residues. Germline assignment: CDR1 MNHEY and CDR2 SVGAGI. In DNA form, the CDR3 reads TGTGCCAGCACCATCACACAGGGGAACGGGGAGCTGTTTTTT. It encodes CASTITQGNGELFF.

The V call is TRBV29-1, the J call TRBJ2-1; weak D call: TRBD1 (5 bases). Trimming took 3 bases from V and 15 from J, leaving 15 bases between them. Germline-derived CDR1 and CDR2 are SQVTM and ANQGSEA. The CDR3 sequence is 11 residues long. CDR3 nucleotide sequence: TGCAGCGTTGATCGAGGAACCCAGGGGTTCTTC. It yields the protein CSVDRGTQGFF.

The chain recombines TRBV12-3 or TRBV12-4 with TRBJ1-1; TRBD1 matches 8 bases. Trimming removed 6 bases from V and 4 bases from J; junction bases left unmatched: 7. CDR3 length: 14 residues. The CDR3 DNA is TGTGCCAGCAGCCGTTCCGGACAGGGCACTGAAGCTTTCTTT. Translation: CASSRSGQGTEAFF.

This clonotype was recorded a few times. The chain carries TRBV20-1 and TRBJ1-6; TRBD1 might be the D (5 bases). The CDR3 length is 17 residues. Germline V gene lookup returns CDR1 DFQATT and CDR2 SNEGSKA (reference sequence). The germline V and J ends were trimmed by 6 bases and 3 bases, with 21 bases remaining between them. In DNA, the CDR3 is TGCAGTGCACGGACCCCTGGGACGGACTACTATAATTCACCCCTCCACTTT. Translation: CSARTPGTDYYNSPLHF.

CDR3 sequence (DNA): TGCAGCGCACTGGCCTACCAAGAGACCCAGTACTTC. Protein: CSALAYQETQYF. The chain has TRBV29-1 and TRBJ2-5, with no clear D. With 7 bases removed from V and 0 bases from J, the gap between germline ends came to 9 bases. The CDR3 contains 12 residues. Per germline, CDR1 SQVTM and CDR2 ANQGSEA.

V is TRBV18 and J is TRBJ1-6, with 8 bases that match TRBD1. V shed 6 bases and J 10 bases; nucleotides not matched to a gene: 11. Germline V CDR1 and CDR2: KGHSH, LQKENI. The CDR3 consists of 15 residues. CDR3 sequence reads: CASSPDRGFTSPLHF. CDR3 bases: TGTGCCAGCTCCCCCGACAGGGGATTCACCTCACCCCTCCACTTT.

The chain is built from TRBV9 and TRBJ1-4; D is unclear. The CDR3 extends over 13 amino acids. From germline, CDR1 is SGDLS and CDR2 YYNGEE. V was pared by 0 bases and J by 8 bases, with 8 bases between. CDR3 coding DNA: TGTGCCAGCAGCGTAGGTGTCCAGGAAAAACTGTTTTTT. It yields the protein CASSVGVQEKLFF.

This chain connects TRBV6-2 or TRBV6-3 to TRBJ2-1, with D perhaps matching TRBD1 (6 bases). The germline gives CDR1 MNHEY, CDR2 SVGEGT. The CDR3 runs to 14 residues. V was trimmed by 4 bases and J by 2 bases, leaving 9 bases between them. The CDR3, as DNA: TGTGCCAGCAGTTCCGGGACAACCTACAATGAGCAGTTCTTC. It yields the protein CASSSGTTYNEQFF.

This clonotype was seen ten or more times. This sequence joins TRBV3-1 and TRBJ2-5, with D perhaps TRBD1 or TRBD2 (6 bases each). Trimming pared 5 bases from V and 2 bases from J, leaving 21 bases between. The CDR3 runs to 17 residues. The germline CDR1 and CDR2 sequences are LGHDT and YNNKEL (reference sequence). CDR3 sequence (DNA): TGTGCCAGCAGCATCCAGGGGTCCTGGGCGGGACAAGAGACCCAGTACTTC. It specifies CASSIQGSWAGQETQYF.

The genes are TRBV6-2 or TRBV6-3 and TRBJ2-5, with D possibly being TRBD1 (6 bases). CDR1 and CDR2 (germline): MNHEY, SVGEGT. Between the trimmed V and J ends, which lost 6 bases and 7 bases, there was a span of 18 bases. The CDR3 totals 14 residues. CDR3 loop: CASRSDHEGGTQYF. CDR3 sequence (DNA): TGTGCCAGCAGATCGGATCACGAAGGGGGGACCCAGTACTTC.

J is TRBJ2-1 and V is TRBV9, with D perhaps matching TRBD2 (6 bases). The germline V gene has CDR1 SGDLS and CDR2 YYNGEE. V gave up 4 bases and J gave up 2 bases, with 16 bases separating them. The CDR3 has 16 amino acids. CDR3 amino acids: CASSPGGRAAYNEQFF. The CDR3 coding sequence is TGTGCCAGCAGCCCCGGGGGACGAGCGGCCTACAATGAGCAGTTCTTC.

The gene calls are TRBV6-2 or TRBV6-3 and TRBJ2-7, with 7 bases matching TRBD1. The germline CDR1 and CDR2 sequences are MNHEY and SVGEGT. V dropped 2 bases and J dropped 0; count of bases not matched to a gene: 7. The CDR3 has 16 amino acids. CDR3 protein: CASSYPTGTDSYEQYF. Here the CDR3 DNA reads TGTGCCAGCAGTTACCCAACCGGGACAGACTCCTACGAGCAGTACTTC.

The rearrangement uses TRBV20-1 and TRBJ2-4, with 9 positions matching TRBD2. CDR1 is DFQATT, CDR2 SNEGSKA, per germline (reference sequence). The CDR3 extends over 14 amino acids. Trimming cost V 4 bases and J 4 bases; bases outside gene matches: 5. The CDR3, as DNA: TGCAGTGCTAACCTAGCGGGGATAAAAAACATTCAGTACTTC. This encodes CSANLAGIKNIQYF.

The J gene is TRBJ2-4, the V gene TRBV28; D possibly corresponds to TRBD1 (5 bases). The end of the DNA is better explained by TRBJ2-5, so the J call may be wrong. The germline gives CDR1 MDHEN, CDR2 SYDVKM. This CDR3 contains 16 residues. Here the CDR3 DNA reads TGTGCCAGCAGCCGCCTGGGCGGTACAGGCCAAGAGACCCAGTACTTC. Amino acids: CASSRLGGTGQETQYF.

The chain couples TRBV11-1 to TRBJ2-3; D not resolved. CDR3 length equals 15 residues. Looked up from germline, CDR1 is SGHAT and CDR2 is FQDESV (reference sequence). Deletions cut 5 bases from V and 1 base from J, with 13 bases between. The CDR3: CASSRPRLGTDTQYF. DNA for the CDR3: TGTGCCAGCAGCCGACCGCGACTGGGCACAGATACGCAGTATTTT.

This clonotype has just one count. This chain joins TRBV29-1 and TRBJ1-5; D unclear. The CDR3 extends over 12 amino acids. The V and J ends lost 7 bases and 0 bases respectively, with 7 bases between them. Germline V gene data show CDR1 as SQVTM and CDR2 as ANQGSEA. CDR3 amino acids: CSGPDSNQPQHF. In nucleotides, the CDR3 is TGCAGCGGGCCAGATAGCAATCAGCCCCAGCATTTT.